Shown below are 13 T cell receptor beta chains from a single sample sequenced in a study of T cell changes during pregnancy in multiple sclerosis. Only in-frame clones appear in the TCRdb table, and some are missing; sequencing was by immunoSEQ multiplex PCR. The sample carries tens of thousands of clones, about nine tenths recorded once. Sequenced here: peripheral blood, sampled in the first trimester of pregnancy. These receptors all come from a female donor with multiple sclerosis, enrolled in a pregnancy study.

The chain is built from TRBV21-1 and TRBJ2-1; the table's D call, TRBD2, was not checked against the DNA. TRBV21-1 is assigned pseudogene status. This CDR3 is built from 16 residues. The CDR3 spells CASSRGGGSERREQFF. In DNA form, the CDR3 reads TGTGCCAGCAGCCGAGGGGGGGGGTCGGAGCGGCGTGAGCAGTTCTTC.

With respect to this clone: Other DNA sequences within the sample encode an identical CDR3. This chain connects TRBV5-6 to TRBJ1-2, with 11 bases aligning to TRBD1. After removal of 5 bases from V and 5 bases from J, the junction contained 5 bases not matched to a gene. Germline CDR1 is SGHDT and CDR2 is YYEEEE. The CDR3 has 14 amino acids. The chain's CDR3 is CASSSGTGGYGYTF. DNA of the CDR3: TGTGCCAGCAGTTCCGGGACAGGGGGTTATGGCTACACCTTC. Looking up the rest from reference TRBV5-6 and TRBJ1-2 gives the full variable domain: DAGVTQSPTHLIKTRGQQVTLRCSPKSGHDTVSWYQQALGQGPQFIFQYYEEEERQRGNFPDRFSGHQFPNYSSELNVNALLLGDSALYLCASSSGTGGYGYTFGSGTRLTVV.

This chain joins TRBV5-5 and TRBJ2-5; perhaps TRBD1 as D (6 bases). Germline V CDR1 and CDR2: SGHKS, YYEKEE (reference sequence). V lost 4 bases and J 5 bases, leaving 12 bases between the germline ends. The length of the CDR3 is 13 residues. Written as DNA, the CDR3 is TGTGCCAGCAGCCTACAGGGCGGTGAGACCCAGTACTTC. Amino acid sequence: CASSLQGGETQYF.

V usage is TRBV19 and J usage is TRBJ2-1; 7 bases align to TRBD2. CDR1 is LNHDA, CDR2 SQIVND, per germline (reference sequence). Trimming cost V 3 bases and J 2 bases; bases outside gene matches: 4. The CDR3 loop spans 15 amino acids. CDR3 loop: CASSMTGGPYNEQFF. The CDR3, as DNA: TGTGCCAGTAGTATGACGGGAGGACCCTACAATGAGCAGTTCTTC.

The chain links TRBV2 to TRBJ2-1; 8 bases map to TRBD2. The CDR3 is 14 residues long. Germline V CDR1 and CDR2: SNHLY, FYNNEI. Trimming removed 6 bases from V and 6 bases from J; junction bases left unmatched: 7. This chain's CDR3 is CASSLGLASNEQFF. Here the CDR3 DNA reads TGTGCCAGCAGCTTAGGACTAGCTTCCAATGAGCAGTTCTTC.

CDR3 residues: CASSFVQGANQPQHF. The CDR3 DNA follows: TGTGCCAGCAGTTTTGTGCAGGGGGCCAATCAGCCCCAGCATTTT. The chain recombines TRBV27 with TRBJ1-5, with 8 bases that match TRBD1. The CDR3 consists of 15 residues. CDR1 and CDR2 from the germline V gene are MNHEY and SMNVEV (reference sequence). Germline trimming cut 3 bases from V and 3 bases from J; bases unmatched to any gene: 4.

This sequence joins TRBV6-6 and TRBJ2-1; weak D call: TRBD2 (5 bases). The CDR3 runs to 15 residues. Trimming pared 7 bases from V and 6 bases from J, leaving 19 bases between. Germline V gene sequence: CDR1 MNHNY, CDR2 SVGAGI (reference sequence). The CDR3 is CASNPGWNRGNEQFF. Here the CDR3 DNA reads TGTGCCAGCAATCCGGGGTGGAACCGTGGCAATGAGCAGTTCTTC.

This sequence joins TRBV7-9 and TRBJ2-7; 10 bases agree with TRBD2. The germline V gene encodes CDR1 SEHNR and CDR2 FQNEAQ (reference sequence). The CDR3 loop spans 16 amino acids. The trim removed 5 bases at V and 2 bases at J, leaving 9 bases unmatched. CDR3 DNA: TGTGCCAGCAGCCATGAGAGAGGACTAGCGGCCTACGAGCAGTACTTC. Amino acids: CASSHERGLAAYEQYF.

The chain is built from TRBV27 and TRBJ2-1; 10 nucleotides align to TRBD2. The CDR3 spans 18 residues. With V trimmed by 6 bases and J by 7 bases, 18 bases remained unmatched. CDR1 is MNHEY, CDR2 SMNVEV, per germline (reference sequence). The CDR3 sequence is CASRSRGISGRPWNEQFF. CDR3 nucleotides: TGTGCCAGCAGAAGTAGAGGGATTAGCGGGAGGCCTTGGAATGAGCAGTTCTTC.

This sequence joins TRBV9 and TRBJ2-3, with TRBD1 as a possible D gene (6 bases). The CDR3 runs 14 residues. V was pared by 6 bases and J by 5 bases, with 16 bases between. Germline V gene data show CDR1 as SGDLS and CDR2 as YYNGEE. The CDR3 coding sequence is TGTGCCAGCAACAACAGGGCCGGTGGAGATACGCAGTATTTT. The encoded protein is CASNNRAGGDTQYF.

This chain joins TRBV27 and TRBJ2-6; 13 nucleotides align to TRBD2. J lost 2 bases, V lost 9 bases, and 4 bases had no gene match. Germline CDR1 MNHEY, CDR2 SMNVEV (reference sequence). The CDR3 contains 16 residues. CDR3 DNA: TGTGCCAGTGGACTAGCGGGAGCTACTGGGGCCAACGTCCTGACTTTC. This gives the protein CASGLAGATGANVLTF.

V is TRBV7-9 and J is TRBJ2-2; D unresolved. CDR1 and CDR2 from the germline V gene are SEHNR and FQNEAQ (reference sequence). The CDR3 is 14 amino acids. Trimming pared 8 bases from V and 3 bases from J, leaving 13 bases between. CDR3 protein: CASPPQVYTGELFF. Here the CDR3 DNA reads TGTGCCAGCCCACCTCAGGTTTACACCGGGGAGCTGTTTTTT. The whole variable domain, remainder taken from reference TRBV7-9 and TRBJ2-2, is DTGVSQNPRHKITKRGQNVTFRCDPISEHNRLYWYRQTLGQGPEFLTYFQNEAQLEKSRLLSDRFSAERPKGSFSTLEIQRTEQGDSAMYLCASPPQVYTGELFFGEGSRLTVL.

This sequence joins TRBV19 and TRBJ2-5; 8 bases are shared with TRBD2. This CDR3 is 15 amino acids long. J lost 1 base, V lost 3 bases, and 4 bases had no gene match. Germline V CDR1 and CDR2: LNHDA, SQIVND (reference sequence). The CDR3 region is CASSIWSGSQETQYF. The CDR3 DNA follows: TGTGCCAGTAGTATCTGGAGCGGGAGCCAAGAGACCCAGTACTTC.